The rows below give T cell receptor beta chains drawn from one sample of a study of blood T cells in healthy people across ages. Each CDR3 protein is one row after TCRdb ran MiXCR on the 5' RACE reads. Counted here are 380,000 or so distinct CDR3 sequences, 45% to 60% occurring once; the ten biggest clones make up roughly 51%. Sequenced material: blood. All receptors derive from a man aged 55 to 70 in good health. CDR3s include the opening cysteine and the closing phenylalanine or tryptophan. The D gene is left open where the match is weak. The size of a clone is reported for some rows only, either as once, few or many, or as a class for expanded clones.

>TRBD1|once|TRBJ2-3|TRBV27
TGTGCCAGCAGGCCGGGACAGGGGACGGGTAAGCAGTATTTT
CASRPGQGTGKQYF
>TRBD1|few|TRBJ2-7|TRBV29-1
TGCAGCGTTGAAGTTGTTCAGGGGGCCCGTGAGCAGTACTTC
CSVEVVQGAREQYF
>TRBD2|.|TRBJ2-1|TRBV14
TGTGCCAGCAGCCAAGAGCGCCTAGCGGGGGGAAACAATGAGCAGTTCTTC
CASSQERLAGGNNEQFF
>TRBD1|.|TRBJ2-7|TRBV2
TGTGCCAGCAGTGGTCCAGGGGGCGACGAGCAGTACTTC
CASSGPGGDEQYF
>.|few|TRBJ2-2|TRBV12-3/TRBV12-4
TGTGCCAGCAGTTTAGGGGGGGCTGGCACCGGGGAGCTGTTTTTT
CASSLGGAGTGELFF
>.|.|TRBJ1-2|TRBV5-1
TGCGCCAGCAGCTTCGACTCCCGGGACACCTATGGCTACACCTTC
CASSFDSRDTYGYTF
>.|few|TRBJ2-1|TRBV20-1
TGCAGTGCTAGAGAGAGGCCCCCGCGGTACAATGAGCAGTTCTTC
CSARERPPRYNEQFF
>TRBD1|few|TRBJ2-7|TRBV28
TGTGCCAGCAGTTCCCCCCGTGACAGGGCTACCTACGAGCAGTACTTC
CASSSPRDRATYEQYF
>.|.|TRBJ2-4|TRBV7-8
TGTGCCAGCAGCTTACGTCCCCCTCCCCTAGCCAAAAACATTCAGTACTTC
CASSLRPPPLAKNIQYF
>TRBD2|.|TRBJ2-7|TRBV10-1
TGCGCCGGCAGTGAGTCGGGGGGGAGCTCCTACGAGCAGTACTTC
CAGSESGGSSYEQYF
>.|.|TRBJ2-1|TRBV15
TGTGCCACCAGTCGTTGGGATGAGCAGTTCTTC
CATSRWDEQFF
>.|few|TRBJ2-1|TRBV11-2
TGTGCCAGCAGCTTAACTAGCTCCGGGGTCAATGAGCAGTTCTTC
CASSLTSSGVNEQFF
>.|.|TRBJ2-6|TRBV7-2
TGTGCCAGCAGCTTTCAACGGTCTGGGGCCAACGTCCTGACTTTC
CASSFQRSGANVLTF
>TRBD2|.|TRBJ2-5|TRBV12-3/TRBV12-4
TGTGCCAGCAGTTCCGTCCCTCGGTTTACTGGTAGCGGGGGACGAGAGACCCAGTACTTC
CASSSVPRFTGSGGRETQYF
>.|.|TRBJ2-3|TRBV6-1
TGTGCCAGCAGACTGGGAAGGGACACAGATACGCAGTATTTT
CASRLGRDTDTQYF
>.|.|TRBJ2-5|TRBV28
TGTGCCAGCAGCGGGCTATCCGCTTTGGACCAAGAGACCCAGTACTTC
CASSGLSALDQETQYF
>.|once|TRBJ2-1|TRBV7-3
TGTGCCAGCAGCTTAACCGGGAGACGAGACAATGAGCAGTTCTTC
CASSLTGRRDNEQFF
>TRBD2|few|TRBJ2-7|TRBV9
TGTGCCAGCAGCGCCCTGGGACTAGCGGACGAGCAGTACTTC
CASSALGLADEQYF
>TRBD2|.|TRBJ2-1|TRBV20-1
TGCAGTGCCGCCCCTCCCTCCGGCACTAGCGGGGTGAGCTCCTACAATGAGCAGTTCTTC
CSAAPPSGTSGVSSYNEQFF
>.|.|TRBJ2-1|TRBV4-2
TGTGCCAGCAGCCAAGGCCCAGGACTCTCAACTCGAGATGAGCAGTTCTTC
CASSQGPGLSTRDEQFF
>TRBD2|.|TRBJ2-5|TRBV6-6
TGTGCCAGCAGTAGGACGACTAGCGGAGAAGAGACCCAGTACTTC
CASSRTTSGEETQYF
>.|.|TRBJ1-6|TRBV20-1
TGCAGTGCTGAAAAGGGGGGTCATAATTCACCCCTCCACTTT
CSAEKGGHNSPLHF
>.|.|TRBJ2-3|TRBV11-2
TGTGCCAGCAGCTTAGACGGACACACCACAGATACGCAGTATTTT
CASSLDGHTTDTQYF
>TRBD2|.|TRBJ2-7|TRBV20-1
TGCAGTGCTAGAGCCCGACTAGCGGGAAGCTCCTACAATGAGCAGTACTTC
CSARARLAGSSYNEQYF
>.|.|TRBJ2-5|TRBV20-1
TGCAGTGCTAGAGAGGATGGAGGGCAAGAGACCCAGTACTTC
CSAREDGGQETQYF
>TRBD2|few|TRBJ2-1|TRBV20-1
TGCAGTGCTAGGGGGACTAGCGGGGGGACGGTCCTGGATGAGCAGTTCTTC
CSARGTSGGTVLDEQFF